Each of the 5 T cell receptor beta chains below was sequenced from the same sample in a study of CD8 T cells in ankylosing spondylitis. TCRdb called the 5' RACE reads again in MiXCR, with one record for every CDR3 protein. This sample yields fewer than 350,000 distinct CDR3 sequences, of which 11% are seen a single time; 9.1% belongs to the top ten. The sample taken for sequencing was blood, either unsorted or a sorted T cell fraction (not recorded which). All receptors derive from a female donor with ankylosing spondylitis or in good health (not recorded which).

This clonotype was counted many times. The CDR3 DNA is TGTGCCAGCAGCAAATTTTGTCCTGGGACCTACGAGCAGTACTTC. Its translation is CASSKFCPGTYEQYF. The V call is TRBV21-1, the J call TRBJ2-7; the table gives TRBD1 as D, unverified against the DNA. TRBV21-1 is given as a pseudogene. This CDR3 contains 15 residues.

In its sample, this clonotype was seen many times. The chain has TRBV20-1 and TRBJ2-5, with D perhaps TRBD1 or TRBD2 (5 bases each). Germline values: CDR1 DFQATT, CDR2 SNEGSKA (reference sequence). The ends were cut back, 3 bases at V and 5 bases at J, with 13 bases in the middle. There are 13 residues in the CDR3. CDR3 residues: CSASGQTGETQYF. The CDR3 coding sequence is TGCAGTGCTAGTGGACAAACGGGGGAGACCCAGTACTTC.

This clonotype was observed at least ten times. The CDR3 bases are TGCAGTGCTAGAGATCTGGCTAGCGGGAGTGCAGATACGCAGTATTTT. Residues: CSARDLASGSADTQYF. This sequence joins TRBV20-1 and TRBJ2-3; 10 bases map to TRBD2. This CDR3 spans 16 amino acids. Germline-derived CDR1 and CDR2 are DFQATT and SNEGSKA (reference sequence). V was clipped by 0 bases and J by 4 bases; unmatched bases: 7.

Ten or more counts support this clonotype. The V and J genes are TRBV5-1 and TRBJ2-1, with D possibly TRBD2 on 5 matching bases. Trimming removed 4 bases from V and 3 bases from J, with 8 bases in between. The CDR3 has 13 amino acids. Germline V gives CDR1 SGHRS, CDR2 YFSETQ. CDR3 residues: CASSLDYYNEQFF. The CDR3 DNA sequence: TGCGCCAGCAGCCTAGACTACTACAATGAGCAGTTCTTC.

The V gene is TRBV28, the J gene TRBJ1-2; 8 positions agree with TRBD1. J gave up 5 bases and V 6 bases, and 8 bases lay outside the gene matches. CDR1 and CDR2 (germline): MDHEN, SYDVKM. This CDR3 is 14 amino acids long. The CDR3 is CASRAGGERYGYTF. CDR3 DNA: TGTGCCAGCAGGGCAGGGGGCGAGAGATATGGCTACACCTTC.